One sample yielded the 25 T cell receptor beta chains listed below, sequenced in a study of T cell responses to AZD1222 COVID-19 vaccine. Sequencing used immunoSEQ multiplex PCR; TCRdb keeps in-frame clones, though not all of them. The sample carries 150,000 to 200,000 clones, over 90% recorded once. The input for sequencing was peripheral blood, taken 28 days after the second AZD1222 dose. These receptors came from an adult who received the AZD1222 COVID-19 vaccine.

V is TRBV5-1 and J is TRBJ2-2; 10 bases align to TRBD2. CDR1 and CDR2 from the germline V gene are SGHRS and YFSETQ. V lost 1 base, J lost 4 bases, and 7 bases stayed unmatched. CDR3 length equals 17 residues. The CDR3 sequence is CASSLRSLAGVTGELFF. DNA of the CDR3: TGCGCCAGCAGCTTGAGGTCCCTAGCGGGAGTCACCGGGGAGCTGTTTTTT.

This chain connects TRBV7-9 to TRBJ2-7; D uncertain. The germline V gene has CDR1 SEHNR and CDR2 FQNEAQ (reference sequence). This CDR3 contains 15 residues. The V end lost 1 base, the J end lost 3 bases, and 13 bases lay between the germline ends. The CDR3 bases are TGTGCCAGCAGCTTAGGTGCGCGAACGGGCTACGAGCAGTACTTC. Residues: CASSLGARTGYEQYF.

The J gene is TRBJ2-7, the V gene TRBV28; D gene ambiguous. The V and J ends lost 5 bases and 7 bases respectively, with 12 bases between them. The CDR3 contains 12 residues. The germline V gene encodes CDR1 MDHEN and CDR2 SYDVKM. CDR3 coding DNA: TGTGCCAGCAGTGTGGCCAACGCGGAGCAGTACTTC. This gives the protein CASSVANAEQYF.

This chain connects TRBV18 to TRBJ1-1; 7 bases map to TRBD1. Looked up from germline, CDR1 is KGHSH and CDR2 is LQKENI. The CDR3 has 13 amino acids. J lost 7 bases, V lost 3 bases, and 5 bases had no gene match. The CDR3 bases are TGTGCCAGCTCACCCGGTCAGGGGGGTGAAGCTTTCTTT. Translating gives CASSPGQGGEAFF.

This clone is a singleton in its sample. This CDR3 reads CASSRTGPDSNQPQHF. The CDR3 nucleotides read TGTGCCAGCAGTCGTACAGGGCCAGATAGCAATCAGCCCCAGCATTTT. The chain uses TRBV11-3 and TRBJ1-5, with D possibly TRBD1 on 6 matching bases. Trimming shortened V by 6 bases and J by 0 bases, and 15 bases separated the two germline ends. The CDR3 covers 16 residues. Germline V lookup: CDR1 SGHNT, CDR2 YENEEA. The complete variable domain, with remaining parts taken from reference TRBV11-3 and TRBJ1-5, reads EAGVVQSPRYKIIEKKQPVAFWCNPISGHNTLYWYLQNLGQGPELLIRYENEEAVDDSQLPKDRFSAERLKGVDSTLKIQPAELGDSAVYLCASSRTGPDSNQPQHFGDGTRLSIL.

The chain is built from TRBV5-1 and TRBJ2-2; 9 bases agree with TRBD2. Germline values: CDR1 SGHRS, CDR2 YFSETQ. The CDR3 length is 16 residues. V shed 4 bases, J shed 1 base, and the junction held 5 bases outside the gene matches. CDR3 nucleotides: TGCGCCAGCAGCCCGGCGCGGGGGGGGAACACCGGGGAGCTGTTTTTT. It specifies CASSPARGGNTGELFF. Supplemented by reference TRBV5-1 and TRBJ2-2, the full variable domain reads KAGVTQTPRYLIKTRGQQVTLSCSPISGHRSVSWYQQTPGQGLQFLFEYFSETQRNKGNFPGRFSGRQFSNSRSEMNVSTLELGDSALYLCASSPARGGNTGELFFGEGSRLTVL.

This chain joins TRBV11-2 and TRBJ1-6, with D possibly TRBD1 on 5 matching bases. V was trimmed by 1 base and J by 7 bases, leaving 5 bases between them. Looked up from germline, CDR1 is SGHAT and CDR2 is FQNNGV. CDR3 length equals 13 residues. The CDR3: CASSLGGNSPLHF. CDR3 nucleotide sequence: TGTGCCAGCAGCTTAGGGGGGAATTCACCCCTCCACTTT.

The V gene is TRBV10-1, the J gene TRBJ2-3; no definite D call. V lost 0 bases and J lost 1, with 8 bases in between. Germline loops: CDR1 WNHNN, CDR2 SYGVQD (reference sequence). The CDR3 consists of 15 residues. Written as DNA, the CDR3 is TGCGCCAGCAGTGAGTCGGCCAGCGGCACAGATACGCAGTATTTT. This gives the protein CASSESASGTDTQYF.

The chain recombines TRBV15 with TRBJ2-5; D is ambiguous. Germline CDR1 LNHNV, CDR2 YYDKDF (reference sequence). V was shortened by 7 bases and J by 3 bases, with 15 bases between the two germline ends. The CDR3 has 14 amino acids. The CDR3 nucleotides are TGTGCCACCACCCTGAGCCGGGCGAAAGAGACCCAGTACTTC. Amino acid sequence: CATTLSRAKETQYF.

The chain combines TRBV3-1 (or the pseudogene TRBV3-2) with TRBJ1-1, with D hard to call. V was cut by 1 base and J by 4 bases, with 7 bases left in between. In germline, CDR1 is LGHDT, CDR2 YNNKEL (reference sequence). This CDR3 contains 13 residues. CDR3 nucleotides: TGTGCCAGCAGCCAAGGGAGCAGCACTGAAGCTTTCTTT. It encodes CASSQGSSTEAFF.

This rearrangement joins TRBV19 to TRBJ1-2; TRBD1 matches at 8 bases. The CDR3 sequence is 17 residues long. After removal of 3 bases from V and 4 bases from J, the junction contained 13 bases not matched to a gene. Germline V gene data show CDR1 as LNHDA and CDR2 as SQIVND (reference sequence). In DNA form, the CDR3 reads TGTGCCAGTAGTATGGGGGACAGGAATTTGGGCGTCTATGGCTACACCTTC. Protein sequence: CASSMGDRNLGVYGYTF.

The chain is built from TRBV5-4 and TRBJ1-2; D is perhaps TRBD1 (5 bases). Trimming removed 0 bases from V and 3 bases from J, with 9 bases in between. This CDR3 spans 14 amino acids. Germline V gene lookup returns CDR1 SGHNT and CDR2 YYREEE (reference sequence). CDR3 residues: CASSLGGADYGYTF. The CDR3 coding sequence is TGTGCCAGCAGCTTGGGCGGGGCGGACTATGGCTACACCTTC.

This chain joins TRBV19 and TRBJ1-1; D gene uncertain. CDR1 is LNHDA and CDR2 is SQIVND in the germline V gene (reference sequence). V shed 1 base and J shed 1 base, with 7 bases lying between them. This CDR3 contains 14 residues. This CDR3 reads CASSIARQNTEAFF. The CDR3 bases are TGTGCCAGTAGTATAGCGCGCCAGAACACTGAAGCTTTCTTT.

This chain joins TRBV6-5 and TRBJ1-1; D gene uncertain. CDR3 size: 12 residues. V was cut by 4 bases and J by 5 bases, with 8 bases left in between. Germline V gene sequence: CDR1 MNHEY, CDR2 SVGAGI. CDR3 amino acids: CASSSAGTEAFF. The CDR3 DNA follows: TGTGCCAGCAGTTCCGCCGGGACTGAAGCTTTCTTT.

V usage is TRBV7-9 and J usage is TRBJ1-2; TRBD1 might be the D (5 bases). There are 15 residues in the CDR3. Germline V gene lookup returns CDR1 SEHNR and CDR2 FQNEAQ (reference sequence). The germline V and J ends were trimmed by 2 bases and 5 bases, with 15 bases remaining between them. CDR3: CASSLYGGIGYGYTF. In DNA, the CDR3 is TGTGCCAGCAGCTTATATGGGGGTATAGGGTATGGCTACACCTTC.

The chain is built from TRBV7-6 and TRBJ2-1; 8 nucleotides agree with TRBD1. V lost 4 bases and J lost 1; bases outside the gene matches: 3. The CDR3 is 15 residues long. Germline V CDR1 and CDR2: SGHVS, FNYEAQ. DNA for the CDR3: TGTGCCAGCAGCTCCCGGACAGGGTCCTACAATGAGCAGTTCTTC. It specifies CASSSRTGSYNEQFF.

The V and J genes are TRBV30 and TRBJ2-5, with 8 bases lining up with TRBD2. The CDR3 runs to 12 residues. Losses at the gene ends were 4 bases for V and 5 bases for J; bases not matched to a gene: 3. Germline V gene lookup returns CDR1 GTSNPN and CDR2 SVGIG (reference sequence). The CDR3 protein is CAWTSGSETQYF. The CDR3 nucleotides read TGTGCCTGGACTAGCGGGTCCGAGACCCAGTACTTC.

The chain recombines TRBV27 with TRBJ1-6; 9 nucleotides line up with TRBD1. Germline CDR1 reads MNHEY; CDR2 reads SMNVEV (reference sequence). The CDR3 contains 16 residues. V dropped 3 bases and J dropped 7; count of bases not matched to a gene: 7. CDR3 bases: TGTGCCAGCAGTTTTAGCGGGACAGGGAAAAATTCACCCCTCCACTTT. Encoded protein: CASSFSGTGKNSPLHF.

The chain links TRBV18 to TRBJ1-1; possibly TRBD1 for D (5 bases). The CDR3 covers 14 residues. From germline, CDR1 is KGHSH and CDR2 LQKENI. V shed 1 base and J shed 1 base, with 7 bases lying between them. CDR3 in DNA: TGTGCCAGCTCACCACTAGGGACGAACACTGAAGCTTTCTTT. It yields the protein CASSPLGTNTEAFF.

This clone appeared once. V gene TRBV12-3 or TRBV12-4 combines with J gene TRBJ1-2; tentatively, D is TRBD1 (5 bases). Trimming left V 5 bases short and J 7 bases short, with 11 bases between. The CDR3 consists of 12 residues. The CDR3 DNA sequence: TGTGCCAGCAGTCGAACGGGGGGTGGCTACACCTTC. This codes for CASSRTGGGYTF.

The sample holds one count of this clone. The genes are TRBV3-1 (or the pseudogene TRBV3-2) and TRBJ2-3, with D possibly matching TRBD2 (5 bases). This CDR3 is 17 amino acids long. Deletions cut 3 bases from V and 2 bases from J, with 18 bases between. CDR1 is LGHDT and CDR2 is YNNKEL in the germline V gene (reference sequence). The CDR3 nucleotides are TGTGCCAGCAGCCATGGTCGGGAAGTGGCCTCCACAGATACGCAGTATTTT. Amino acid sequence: CASSHGREVASTDTQYF.

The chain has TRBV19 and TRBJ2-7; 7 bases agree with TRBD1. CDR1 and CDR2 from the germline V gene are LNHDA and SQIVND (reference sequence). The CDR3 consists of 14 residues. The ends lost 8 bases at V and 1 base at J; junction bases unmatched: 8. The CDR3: CASRKTGESYEQYF. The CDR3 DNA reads TGTGCCAGTCGTAAAACAGGGGAATCCTACGAGCAGTACTTC. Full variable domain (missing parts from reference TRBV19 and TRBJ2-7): DGGITQSPKYLFRKEGQNVTLSCEQNLNHDAMYWYRQDPGQGLRLIYYSQIVNDFQKGDIAEGYSVSREKKESFPLTVTSAQKNPTAFYLCASRKTGESYEQYFGPGTRLTVT.

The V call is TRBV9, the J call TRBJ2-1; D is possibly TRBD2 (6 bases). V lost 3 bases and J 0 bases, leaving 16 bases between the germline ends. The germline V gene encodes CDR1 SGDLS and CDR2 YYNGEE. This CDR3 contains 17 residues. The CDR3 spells CASSEAPRGSSYNEQFF. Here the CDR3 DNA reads TGTGCCAGCAGCGAGGCCCCCCGGGGGAGCTCCTACAATGAGCAGTTCTTC.

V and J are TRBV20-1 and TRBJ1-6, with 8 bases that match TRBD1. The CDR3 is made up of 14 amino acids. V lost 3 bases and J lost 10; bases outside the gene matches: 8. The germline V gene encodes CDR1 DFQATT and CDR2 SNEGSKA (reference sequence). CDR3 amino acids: CSASPDRGSSPLHF. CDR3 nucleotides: TGCAGTGCTAGTCCCGACAGGGGCAGCTCACCCCTCCACTTT.

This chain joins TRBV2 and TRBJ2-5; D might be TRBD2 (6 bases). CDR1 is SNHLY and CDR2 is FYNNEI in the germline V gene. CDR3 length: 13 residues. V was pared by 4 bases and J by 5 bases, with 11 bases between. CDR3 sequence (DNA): TGTGCCAGCAGTGTAAAGGGAGGCGAGACCCAGTACTTC. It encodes CASSVKGGETQYF.